This T cell receptor (beta chain) was documented in a study of blood T cell repertoires in COVID-19. About the research overall: The United States, Italy and Spain supplied acute and convalescent COVID-19 samples.

The protocol was immunoSEQ multiplex PCR, while the TCRdb copy is restricted to in-frame clones and leaves out a portion. The table includes 30,000 or so clones, around 73% detected once. The sequenced material came from peripheral blood. This clonotype was sampled from a man older than 75 with acute or convalescent COVID-19.

Written as DNA, the CDR3 is TGTGCCAGCTCTTCAGGGGGCAGGGAAGCTTTCTTT. It codes for CASSSGGREAFF. The J gene is TRBJ1-1, the V gene TRBV7-9; 8 bases fit TRBD1. The CDR3 totals 12 residues. The V gene end was trimmed by 8 bases and the J gene end by 8 bases; junction bases not matched to a gene: 7. CDR1 is SEHNR and CDR2 is FQNEAQ in the germline V gene (reference sequence).